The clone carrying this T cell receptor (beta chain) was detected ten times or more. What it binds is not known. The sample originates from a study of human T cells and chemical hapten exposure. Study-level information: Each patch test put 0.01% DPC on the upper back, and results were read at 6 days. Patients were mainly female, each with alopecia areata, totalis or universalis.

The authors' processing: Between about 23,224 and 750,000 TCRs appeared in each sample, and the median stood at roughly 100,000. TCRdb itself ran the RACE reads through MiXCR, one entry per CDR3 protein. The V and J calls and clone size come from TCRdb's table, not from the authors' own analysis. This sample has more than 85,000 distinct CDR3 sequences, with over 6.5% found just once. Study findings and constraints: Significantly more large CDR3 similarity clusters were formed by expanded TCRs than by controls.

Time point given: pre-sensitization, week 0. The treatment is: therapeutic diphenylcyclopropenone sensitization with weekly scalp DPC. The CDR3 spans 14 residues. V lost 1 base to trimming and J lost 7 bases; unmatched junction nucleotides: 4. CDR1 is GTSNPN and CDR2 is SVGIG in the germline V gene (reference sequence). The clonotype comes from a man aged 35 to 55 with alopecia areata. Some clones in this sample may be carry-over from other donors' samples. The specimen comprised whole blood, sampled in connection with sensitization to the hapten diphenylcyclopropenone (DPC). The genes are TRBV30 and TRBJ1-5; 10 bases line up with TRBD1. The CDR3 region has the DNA TGTGCCTGGAGTGGGACAGGGGGTAACCAGCCCCAGCATTTT. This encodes CAWSGTGGNQPQHF.